This T cell receptor (beta chain) appears in the sequencing data of a study of neoadjuvant anti-PD-1 for oral cavity cancer (dated by TCRdb to about 2021). For the wider study: Before undergoing curative-intent surgical resection, most patients got three to four biweekly nivolumab doses at 3 mg/kg. A fourth nivolumab dose was given around day 43 to patients without progression, and definitive surgical resection was performed in those patients on days 50-56. Under RECIST 1.1, a patient counted as a responder if showing complete response, partial response or stable disease, and as a non-responder if showing progression. There were more than nine patients in the parent correlative cohort, and the response rate was 33%. Summary of the overall study and its limitations: Only a few patients per response group were included in the TCR analyses, and the authors called for validation in larger cohorts. Higher pretreatment blood Treg/Th17 ratios correlated with both higher pretreatment blood TCRbeta clonality and lower post-treatment tumor TCRbeta clonality. After neoadjuvant nivolumab, significantly higher T cell clonality (Gini index) was found within PBMCs in non-responders than in responders.

CDR1 and CDR2, looked up from the germline V gene, are SGHDT and YYEEEE. Measured from the cysteine to the phenylalanine, the CDR3 is 12 residues long. The entry retains the CDR3 DNA only, 36 bases that are in frame from base 1. V is pared back by 0 bases and J by 4 bases, with 4 bases lying between the germline termini. The time point label on this specimen signifies: before neoadjuvant nivolumab. Patients had been newly diagnosed with stage II-IVA oral cavity squamous cell carcinoma, and no prior systemic or radiation treatment had been given to the patients. The cohort consisted of patients with HPV-negative, locally advanced oral cavity squamous cell carcinoma. Peripheral blood mononuclear cells were analyzed directly and were not maintained or expanded in culture. Samples were obtained from a longitudinal correlative study of a single-arm phase II trial of neoadjuvant nivolumab in oral cavity squamous cell carcinoma. Subject-matched pre- and post-treatment PBMCs and tumors from three responders and three non-responders were subjected to genomic DNA-based TCRbeta sequencing. Peripheral blood mononuclear cells were collected once before nivolumab treatment and again after treatment, at the time of surgery. Genomic DNA was isolated from PBMCs using the Maxwell RSC DNA from Cells kit.

For deep sequencing, each PBMC sample was run in six replicates, with libraries mostly built from about 480 ng of input genomic DNA. Following the manufacturer's instructions, the team built TCRbeta libraries using the immunoSEQ hsTCRbeta kit. An Illumina NovaSeq 6000 S4 flow cell was used to sequence the final libraries, which had first been combined to 3 nM. On the study's bioinformatics: The immunoSEQ Analyzer was used for raw data preprocessing and quality control. The analysis was limited to productive rearrangements, and each clonotype was defined by a unique CDR3 amino acid sequence. Repertoire clonality was estimated as the Gini-Simpson index, computed with the R package tcR. Gini indices were compared with Student's t test, and associations with tumor size change were assessed by Pearson correlation. Here the immuneACCESS table is served through TCRdb, limited to in-frame sequences with V and J called. Missing clones are a known gap in these copies; in checked studies unresolved V genes cover under half, and the rest lacks a known reason. V, J and clone size were drawn from that table, and D and trimming were deduced from the DNA. Recorded for this sample are some 15,000 clones; less than 85% of them occurred a single time. The ten largest clones represent around 2.9% of the sample.

To note about this clone: The antigen this receptor binds is unknown. No base quality values were provided; no much bigger clone lies one nucleotide off.

This specimen consisted of PBMCs, obtained before nivolumab (anti-PD-1) treatment. The chain is assembled from TRBV5-6 and TRBJ1-1; a confident D gene designation cannot be given. The TCR sequence derives from a person aged 35-79 years with oral cavity squamous cell carcinoma. In nucleotides, the sequence is TGTGCCAGCAGCTTGGGTCTCACTGAAGCTTTCTTT. It codes for CASSLGLTEAFF. When the CDR3 is completed using the reference TRBV5-6 and TRBJ1-1 genes on either side, the full variable domain is DAGVTQSPTHLIKTRGQQVTLRCSPKSGHDTVSWYQQALGQGPQFIFQYYEEEERQRGNFPDRFSGHQFPNYSSELNVNALLLGDSALYLCASSLGLTEAFFGQGTRLTVV.